This passage covers 32 T cell receptor beta chains from one sample sequenced in a study of blood T cells in healthy people across ages (dated by TCRdb to the mid-2010s). Libraries were made using 5' RACE. The instrument given in TCRdb is Illumina HiSeq 2500. A second PCR of about 7 to 12 cycles was performed with a sample-barcoded 5' primer and a J-beta primer mix. In TCRdb, the public reads were trimmed at Q25 with fastp and aligned with MiXCR, with productive beta chains retained. One record per CDR3 amino acid sequence lists the most common genes and DNA. Recorded for this sample are hundreds of thousands of distinct CDR3 sequences; 29% of them occurred a single time. Of the sample, around 15% falls within the top ten clones. Sequenced input: blood. These receptors were obtained from a woman over 75 in good health.

This rearrangement joins TRBV27 to TRBJ2-1; 8 bases match TRBD2. The ends lost 2 bases at V and 13 bases at J; junction bases unmatched: 7. The CDR3 length is 13 residues. CDR1 and CDR2 (germline): MNHEY, SMNVEV (reference sequence). CDR3 in amino acids: CASSLKSGGDQFF. CDR3 DNA: TGTGCCAGCAGTTTAAAGTCGGGGGGGGATCAGTTCTTC.

The V and J genes are TRBV25-1 and TRBJ2-6, with D perhaps matching TRBD1 (6 bases). The V end was cut by 5 bases, the J end by 0 bases, with 14 bases between. There are 17 residues in the CDR3. Germline-derived CDR1 and CDR2 are MGHDK and SYGVNS. The CDR3 is CASSLRTDVSGANVLTF. In nucleotides, the CDR3 is TGTGCCAGCAGTCTTAGGACAGATGTCTCTGGGGCCAACGTCCTGACTTTC.

This clonotype came up many times. The V gene is TRBV20-1, the J gene TRBJ2-3, with 12 nucleotides matching TRBD2. Per germline, CDR1 DFQATT and CDR2 SNEGSKA (reference sequence). The J segment lost 0 bases and the V segment lost 3 bases, leaving 10 bases of the junction unmatched. The CDR3 sequence is 18 residues long. The CDR3 sequence: CSARGGLAGGTSTDTQYF. In nucleotides, the CDR3 is TGCAGTGCTAGGGGGGGGCTAGCGGGGGGGACTAGCACAGATACGCAGTATTTT.

At least ten counts were recorded for this clonotype. This chain joins TRBV28 and TRBJ2-7; D might be TRBD2 (5 bases). The CDR3 runs to 13 residues. The V gene's germline CDR1 is MDHEN and CDR2 SYDVKM. The V gene lost 10 bases and the J gene lost 2 bases, with 15 bases spanning the gap. CDR3 residues: CATKSGNPYEQYF. In DNA form, the CDR3 reads TGTGCCACCAAGTCGGGGAATCCCTACGAGCAGTACTTC. Looking up the rest from reference TRBV28 and TRBJ2-7 gives the full variable domain: DVKVTQSSRYLVKRTGEKVFLECVQDMDHENMFWYRQDPGLGLRLIYFSYDVKMKEKGDIPEGYSVSREKKERFSLILESASTNQTSMYLCATKSGNPYEQYFGPGTRLTVT.

The CDR3 loop is CARTPGLINEKLFF. CDR3 DNA sequence: TGTGCCCGCACCCCGGGGCTGATTAATGAAAAACTGTTTTTT. J is TRBJ1-4 and V is TRBV12-3 or TRBV12-4, with D maybe TRBD1 (5 bases). V was trimmed by 11 bases and J by 4 bases, leaving 17 bases between them. The CDR3 has 14 residues.

This chain links TRBV7-9 with TRBJ1-2; no clear D gene. This CDR3 spans 14 amino acids. The germline gives CDR1 SEHNR, CDR2 FQNEAQ (reference sequence). The germline V and J ends were trimmed by 5 bases and 4 bases, with 14 bases remaining between them. CDR3 nucleotide sequence: TGTGCCAGCAGCCAAGATCTTACAAGCTATGGCTACACCTTC. Translating it yields CASSQDLTSYGYTF.

As for this clonotype: A much larger clone lies one base from this, so it may be a read error. V gene TRBV11-2 combines with J gene TRBJ2-3; D tentatively fits TRBD1 or TRBD2 (6 bases each). The CDR3 runs 17 residues. Germline values: CDR1 SGHAT, CDR2 FQNNGV. CDR3 DNA sequence: TGTGCCGGCAGCCGGGGGCTAGATGGGCCTAGCACAGATACGCAGTATTTT. It codes for CAGSRGLDGPSTDTQYF. Full variable domain (missing parts from reference TRBV11-2 and TRBJ2-3): EAGVAQSPRYKIIEKRQSVAFWCNPISGHATLYWYQQILGQGPKLLIQFQNNGVVDDSQLPKDRFSAERLKGVDSTLKIQPAKLEDSAVYLCAGSRGLDGPSTDTQYFGPGTRLTVL.

The chain uses TRBV10-2 and TRBJ1-1; no clear D. CDR3 size: 15 residues. CDR1 and CDR2 from the germline V gene are WSHSY and SAAADI. V lost 8 bases, J lost 6 bases, and 22 bases lay in between. DNA for the CDR3: TGCGCCAGCCGCTCCGGGGATCGGGTTTTTTCTGAAGCTTTCTTT. The encoded protein is CASRSGDRVFSEAFF.

This clonotype was detected ten times or more. The V call is TRBV15, the J call TRBJ2-5; D perhaps matches TRBD1 (5 bases). Germline CDR1 reads LNHNV; CDR2 reads YYDKDF (reference sequence). V lost 0 bases and J 2 bases, leaving 7 bases between the germline ends. The length of the CDR3 is 14 residues. CDR3 sequence reads: CATSRDNRQETQYF. The DNA of the CDR3 is TGTGCCACCAGCAGAGATAACAGGCAAGAGACCCAGTACTTC.

This clonotype was counted only a few times. This chain joins TRBV3-1 and TRBJ2-7, with 9 bases that match TRBD1. J gave up 2 bases and V 3 bases, and 11 bases lay outside the gene matches. This CDR3 spans 17 amino acids. The germline V gene has CDR1 LGHDT and CDR2 YNNKEL (reference sequence). CDR3 residues: CASSHDAKQGATYEQYF. The CDR3 nucleotides are TGTGCCAGCAGCCATGATGCTAAACAGGGGGCAACCTACGAGCAGTACTTC.

This clonotype was counted between two and nine times. The chain is built from TRBV6-6 and TRBJ2-4, with TRBD1 as a possible D gene (7 bases). V dropped 7 bases and J dropped 0 bases, with 10 bases sitting between them. The CDR3 sequence is 14 residues long. Germline V gene sequence: CDR1 MNHNY, CDR2 SVGAGI (reference sequence). In DNA, the CDR3 is TGTGCCAGCATTCAGGGGGGAGCCAAAAACATTCAGTACTTC. This encodes CASIQGGAKNIQYF.

Ten or more counts support this clonotype. This rearrangement joins TRBV4-3 to TRBJ2-7; no firm D call. The CDR3 has 14 residues. Between the trimmed V and J ends, which lost 0 bases and 2 bases, there was a span of 8 bases. Germline loops: CDR1 LGHNA, CDR2 YSLEER. The CDR3 is CASSQDWPPYEQYF. For the CDR3, the DNA is TGCGCCAGCAGCCAAGATTGGCCCCCCTACGAGCAGTACTTC.

The chain combines TRBV4-2 with TRBJ2-7; D possibly matches TRBD1 or TRBD2 (5 bases each). Germline-derived CDR1 and CDR2 are LGHNA and YNFKEQ. V lost 1 base and J lost 3, with 13 bases in between. The CDR3 consists of 15 residues. As DNA, the CDR3 is TGTGCCAGCAGCCAAGGACAGTCGGGGCTCTACGAGCAGTACTTC. This encodes CASSQGQSGLYEQYF.

This clonotype was counted many times. J is TRBJ2-3 and V is TRBV20-1; D is tentatively TRBD1 or TRBD2 (6 bases each). V shed 4 bases and J shed 2 bases, with 16 bases lying between them. The germline CDR1 and CDR2 sequences are DFQATT and SNEGSKA (reference sequence). This CDR3 has 15 amino acids. The CDR3 bases are TGCAGTGCTAACCCGCGGAGGGGGACCACAGATACGCAGTATTTT. Its protein is CSANPRRGTTDTQYF.

This clonotype came up many times. This chain uses TRBV5-1 with TRBJ2-3; 9 positions agree with TRBD2. V lost 0 bases to trimming and J lost 4 bases; unmatched junction nucleotides: 6. The CDR3 loop spans 16 amino acids. Germline-derived CDR1 and CDR2 are SGHRS and YFSETQ. The CDR3 DNA sequence: TGCGCCAGCAGCTTGGTTAGCGGGGGAAGGGCAGATACGCAGTATTTT. Translation gives CASSLVSGGRADTQYF.

V and J are TRBV7-8 and TRBJ1-5, with 9 nucleotides matching TRBD1. The CDR3 extends over 15 amino acids. V trimming: 5 bases; J trimming: 3 bases; junction bases outside the gene matches: 5. Germline V gene sequence: CDR1 SGHVS, CDR2 FQNEAQ. CDR3 loop: CASSPDRGINQPQHF. CDR3 sequence (DNA): TGTGCCAGCAGCCCAGACAGGGGGATCAATCAGCCCCAGCATTTT.

This clonotype has a single count. This sequence may be a read error, since a much larger clone differs from it by one base. The chain is built from TRBV28 and TRBJ2-7; maybe TRBD1 (6 bases). The CDR3 spans 12 residues. V lost 6 bases and J lost 12, with 18 bases in between. Germline values: CDR1 MDHEN, CDR2 SYDVKM. The CDR3 DNA follows: TGTGCCAGCAGGGACAGAGTCTACCAGCGGTACTTC. It codes for CASRDRVYQRYF.

The rearrangement links TRBV20-1 to TRBJ2-5; TRBD1 agrees at 8 bases. The CDR3 is 12 residues long. J lost 5 bases, V lost 5 bases, and 4 bases had no gene match. Germline CDR1 DFQATT, CDR2 SNEGSKA (reference sequence). The CDR3 DNA reads as TGCAGTGCTCAGGGGGCGGGGGAGACCCAGTACTTC. Its translation: CSAQGAGETQYF.

This clonotype was seen repeatedly, ten times or more. The chain is built from TRBV28 and TRBJ2-1; TRBD2 aligns across 7 bases. The CDR3 is 13 residues long. The junction had 4 bases not matched to a gene; V was cut back by 7 bases and J by 4 bases. CDR1 is MDHEN, CDR2 SYDVKM, per germline. In DNA, the CDR3 is TGTGCCAGCATCCAGGGAGGGTACAATGAGCAGTTCTTC. Translated, it gives CASIQGGYNEQFF.

This clonotype was counted ten times or more. The chain links TRBV3-1 to TRBJ2-1, with D tentatively TRBD1 or TRBD2 (5 bases each). The CDR3 extends over 13 amino acids. The germline V gene has CDR1 LGHDT and CDR2 YNNKEL (reference sequence). With 4 bases removed from V and 10 bases from J, the gap between germline ends came to 14 bases. In DNA, the CDR3 is TGTGCCAGCAGCCGGGACGGGGTTCGCGAGCAGTTCTTC. This sequence encodes CASSRDGVREQFF.

In this sample, this clonotype turned up a few times. The chain employs TRBV5-6 and TRBJ1-1; no clear D. This CDR3 region has 16 residues. CDR1 is SGHDT, CDR2 YYEEEE, per germline. The ends were cut back, 3 bases at V and 5 bases at J, with 20 bases in the middle. This CDR3 is CASSSYLSAIGTEAFF. In DNA, the CDR3 is TGTGCCAGCAGCTCGTACCTCAGCGCCATCGGAACTGAAGCTTTCTTT.

This clonotype was recorded many times. The V gene is TRBV7-2, the J gene TRBJ2-7; D unresolved. The V end lost 3 bases, the J end lost 10 bases, and 19 bases lay between the germline ends. Germline values: CDR1 SGHTA, CDR2 FQGNSA. The CDR3 is 14 amino acids. The CDR3 here is CASSFSTAASTQYF. The CDR3 DNA follows: TGTGCCAGCAGCTTCTCTACTGCCGCGTCAACTCAGTACTTC.

This chain connects TRBV7-2 to TRBJ1-5; perhaps TRBD1 as D (5 bases). Trimming shortened V by 1 base and J by 5 bases, and 15 bases separated the two germline ends. The CDR3 is 16 amino acids. Per germline, CDR1 SGHTA and CDR2 FQGNSA. CDR3 coding DNA: TGTGCCAGCAGCTTAGGACAAGGGATGGGGGATCAGCCCCAGCATTTT. It yields the protein CASSLGQGMGDQPQHF.

The gene calls are TRBV12-3 or TRBV12-4 and TRBJ1-1, with no clear D. Trimming removed 2 bases from V and 0 bases from J, with 7 bases in between. This CDR3 is 14 amino acids long. Here the CDR3 reads CASSLQDLNTEAFF. The CDR3 DNA reads as TGTGCCAGCAGTTTACAGGATCTGAACACTGAAGCTTTCTTT.

The gene calls are TRBV20-1 and TRBJ1-2; 7 positions match TRBD1. CDR3 length equals 15 residues. V shed 1 base and J 3 bases; nucleotides not matched to a gene: 8. Germline loops: CDR1 DFQATT, CDR2 SNEGSKA (reference sequence). This CDR3 is CSARAGGGGHYGYTF. The DNA of the CDR3 is TGCAGTGCTAGAGCGGGGGGAGGGGGCCACTATGGCTACACCTTC.

In its sample, this clonotype was seen many times. This chain uses TRBV18 with TRBJ2-3, with no clear D. CDR1 KGHSH and CDR2 LQKENI come from the germline V gene. This CDR3 is 13 amino acids long. Trimming took off 2 bases at V and 6 bases at J, with 9 bases between the two ends. The CDR3 nucleotides read TGTGCCAGCTCACCAAATTTGGGGGATACGCAGTATTTT. It is translated as CASSPNLGDTQYF.

This clonotype was seen ten or more times. V usage is TRBV20-1 and J usage is TRBJ2-7, with TRBD1 matching over 7 bases. This CDR3 has 13 residues. V lost 3 bases to trimming and J lost 5 bases; unmatched junction nucleotides: 7. From germline, CDR1 is DFQATT and CDR2 SNEGSKA (reference sequence). CDR3 nucleotide sequence: TGCAGTGCTAGGGGCCCCCAGGGGGACGAGCAGTACTTC. Translated: CSARGPQGDEQYF.

The rearrangement uses TRBV6-1 and TRBJ2-7, with a possible D match to TRBD2 (6 bases). The V and J ends lost 7 bases and 7 bases respectively, with 20 bases between them. CDR1 is MNHNS and CDR2 is SASEGT in the germline V gene. There are 14 residues in the CDR3. The CDR3 DNA is TGTGCCAGCACCCTACGCGGGACCTACAATGAGCAGTACTTC. It is translated as CASTLRGTYNEQYF.

This clonotype was counted many times. The chain carries TRBV6-6 and TRBJ1-6; the D is unclear. The CDR3 spans 13 residues. V was clipped by 7 bases and J by 6 bases, with 10 bases between them. Looked up from germline, CDR1 is MNHNY and CDR2 is SVGAGI (reference sequence). The CDR3 sequence is CASTSQANSPLHF. Here the CDR3 DNA reads TGTGCCAGCACCTCGCAAGCTAATTCACCCCTCCACTTT.

This clonotype was seen a handful of times. J is TRBJ2-1 and V is TRBV5-5, with 9 nucleotides matching TRBD1. This CDR3 comprises 16 residues. The trim removed 3 bases at V and 1 base at J, leaving 5 bases unmatched. Germline-derived CDR1 and CDR2 are SGHKS and YYEKEE (reference sequence). The CDR3 loop is CASSWEGQGSYNEQFF. CDR3 DNA: TGTGCCAGCAGCTGGGAGGGACAGGGATCCTACAATGAGCAGTTCTTC.

This clonotype was recorded many times. The J gene is TRBJ2-1, the V gene TRBV5-4; possible D gene TRBD2, 7 bases. The germline CDR1 and CDR2 sequences are SGHNT and YYREEE (reference sequence). V gave up 5 bases and J gave up 0 bases, with 18 bases separating them. The CDR3 is made up of 17 amino acids. CDR3 in amino acids: CASSPGGPTFSYNEQFF. The CDR3 nucleotides read TGTGCCAGCAGTCCCGGGGGGCCGACCTTCTCCTACAATGAGCAGTTCTTC.

In this sample, this clonotype turned up a few times. This chain joins TRBV24-1 and TRBJ2-3; 11 bases line up with TRBD2. The CDR3 loop spans 18 amino acids. The junction had 13 bases not matched to a gene; V was cut back by 1 base and J by 8 bases. Germline CDR1 reads KGHDR; CDR2 reads SFDVKD. CDR3: CATSDFGSGGAGSVTQYF. The CDR3 nucleotides read TGTGCCACCAGTGATTTTGGTAGCGGGGGGGCCGGGTCTGTTACGCAGTATTTT.